This is a list of T cell receptor beta chains from one sample in a study of cytomegalovirus exposure and HLA in healthy donors. Sequenced by immunoSEQ multiplex PCR; TCRdb stores in-frame clones only, minus some. The sample has roughly 140,000 clones; roughly 80% are singletons. Sequenced input: PBMCs. The origin of the receptors is a woman aged 40 to 50 in good health and CMV-seropositive. CDR3s include the opening cysteine and the closing phenylalanine or tryptophan.

V gene	CDR3 length	J gene	CDR3 protein
TRBV6-5	13	TRBJ2-7	CASSYSGSYEQYF
TRBV7-9	14	TRBJ2-5	CASSLVAVEETQYF
TRBV5-4	16	TRBJ1-3	CASSLGAARDRNTIYF
TRBV4-3	17	TRBJ2-3	CASSLNGLAGTTDTQYF
TRBV7-9	13	TRBJ1-1	CASSGVTNTEAFF
TRBV6-8	16	TRBJ1-5	CASSYSHGEEGQPQHF
TRBV4-3	14	TRBJ1-4	CASSETGRPPKLFF
TRBV6-6	16	TRBJ2-2	CASSFPAGGLGGELFF
TRBV2	13	TRBJ1-5	CASMAGWRQPQHF
TRBV2	12	TRBJ2-5	CASSEGAGGQYF
TRBV19	15	TRBJ2-2	CASSMVLASAGELFF
TRBV28	13	TRBJ2-7	CASRLAGDYEQYF
TRBV28	14	TRBJ1-4	CASRSGDLNEKLFF
TRBV7-9	14	TRBJ1-5	CASSRGQDNQPQHF
TRBV28	15	TRBJ1-1	CASRPLRDKNTEAFF
TRBV30	16	TRBJ2-1	CAWSVLAGGGYNEQFF
TRBV18	15	TRBJ2-7	CASSPGLAGIDEQYF
TRBV19	13	TRBJ1-2	CATRTGLSYGYTF
TRBV19	17	TRBJ2-1	CASSLSLRAGSYNEQFF
TRBV30	14	TRBJ1-2	CAWSDRGQIYGYTF
TRBV9	17	TRBJ2-2	CASSASSSGGLSGELFF
TRBV4-3	17	TRBJ2-3	CASSQARQITSTDTQYF
TRBV28	16	TRBJ1-3	CASNGGVGLSGNTIYF
TRBV4-3	14	TRBJ2-7	CASSLGLARYEQYF
TRBV6-5	14	TRBJ2-2	CASSADRPTGELFF
TRBV6-6	13	TRBJ1-1	CATNRGMNTEAFF
TRBV27	15	TRBJ2-1	CASSPRVFARDEQFF
TRBV6-5	13	TRBJ1-1	CASSYYRGAEAFF
TRBV9	19	TRBJ2-3	CASSVVPLHPLSNTDTQYF
TRBV7-2	12	TRBJ2-7	CASRARQGQQYF
TRBV5-1	15	TRBJ1-1	CASSLSLQGNTEAFF
TRBV4-3	15	TRBJ1-1	CASSQYLSGQAEAFF
TRBV7-3	13	TRBJ2-7	CASSLERGDEQYF
TRBV18	13	TRBJ2-3	CASHEGASDTQYF
TRBV5-5	15	TRBJ2-7	CASSLGMGSSYEQYF
TRBV27	16	NA	CASASVPGTVWNEQYF
TRBV7-7	15	TRBJ2-5	CASSSGRGYQETQYF
TRBV2	15	TRBJ2-2	CASSEQAFVTGELFF
TRBV6-5	14	TRBJ1-6	CASSYREGLSPLHF
TRBV5-6	16	TRBJ1-4	CASSLGPGGGNEKLFF
TRBV20-1	11	TRBJ2-3	CSARSTDTQYF
TRBV10-3	12	TRBJ2-3	CAISGRGDTQYF
TRBV6-1	15	NA	CASSNLKAALYEQYF
TRBV6-6	15	TRBJ1-4	CASSDPGTVNEKLFF
TRBV19	13	TRBJ1-5	CASSISFNQPQHF
TRBV7-2	15	TRBJ2-5	CASSLGLAGTETQYF
TRBV23-1	16	TRBJ2-2	CASSQPTTRVTGELFF
TRBV7-2	13	TRBJ2-1	CASSSRTPPEQFF
TRBV5-4	15	TRBJ2-3	CASSFWETYTDTQYF
TRBV29-1	13	TRBJ2-7	CSVDGTGPDEQYF
TRBV5-4	15	TRBJ2-1	CASSSLAGGLGEQFF
TRBV28	12	TRBJ2-7	CASKAGAYEQYF
TRBV5-1	11	TRBJ2-7	CASSLAREQYF
TRBV6-5	14	TRBJ1-5	CASKEGLSNQPQHF